Presented here are 8 T cell receptor beta chains from one specimen sequenced in a study of early T cells in non-severe SARS-CoV-2 infection. TCRdb re-called the 5' RACE reads with MiXCR, one entry per CDR3 protein. The data contain about 44,000 distinct CDR3 sequences, 6% to 6.5% of them singletons. Input material: whole blood. These receptors were collected from an adult who was a healthcare worker with PCR-confirmed SARS-CoV-2 infection or an uninfected control (not recorded which).

The chain links TRBV28 to TRBJ2-3; possibly TRBD1 or TRBD2 for D (5 bases each). Germline lookup yields CDR1 MDHEN and CDR2 SYDVKM. There are 16 residues in the CDR3. V dropped 11 bases and J dropped 0 bases, with 21 bases sitting between them. The chain's CDR3 is CASLGVSGLSTDTQYF. Here the CDR3 DNA reads TGTGCCTCCCTAGGGGTGAGCGGTCTTAGCACAGATACGCAGTATTTT.

A few counts support this clonotype. This chain joins TRBV7-9 and TRBJ1-1; D gene unclear. Trimming took 0 bases from V and 2 from J, leaving 25 bases between them. Germline CDR1 SEHNR, CDR2 FQNEAQ (reference sequence). The CDR3 is made up of 20 amino acids. The CDR3 DNA reads as TGTGCCAGCAGCTTAGCCGCAACCGGCGTCGGGCCCTCCTTCAACACTGAAGCTTTCTTT. It translates to CASSLAATGVGPSFNTEAFF. Together with reference TRBV7-9 and TRBJ1-1, the CDR3 gives the full variable domain: DTGVSQNPRHKITKRGQNVTFRCDPISEHNRLYWYRQTLGQGPEFLTYFQNEAQLEKSRLLSDRFSAERPKGSFSTLEIQRTEQGDSAMYLCASSLAATGVGPSFNTEAFFGQGTRLTVV.

This clonotype was seen many times. This chain joins TRBV27 and TRBJ2-5; D may correspond to TRBD1 or TRBD2 (5 bases each). The CDR3 covers 15 residues. Germline CDR1 and CDR2: MNHEY and SMNVEV (reference sequence). Trimming cost V 3 bases and J 1 base, with 12 bases left between them. The DNA of the CDR3 is TGTGCCAGCAGTTTGGGGGTCCACTTCCAAGAGACCCAGTACTTC. Translation: CASSLGVHFQETQYF.

This clonotype is medium-sized by share. This sequence joins TRBV7-9 and TRBJ2-5; D is undetermined. The length of the CDR3 is 12 residues. Trimming took off 0 bases at V and 4 bases at J, with 3 bases between the two ends. Germline V gives CDR1 SEHNR, CDR2 FQNEAQ (reference sequence). The CDR3 loop reads CASSLALETQYF. The CDR3 coding sequence is TGTGCCAGCAGCTTAGCGCTAGAGACCCAGTACTTC.

This clonotype has at least ten counts. The rearrangement links TRBV20-1 to TRBJ1-5; D is undetermined. This CDR3 spans 13 amino acids. CDR1 and CDR2 (germline): DFQATT, SNEGSKA (reference sequence). V lost 5 bases to trimming and J lost 3 bases, with 11 bases between them. The CDR3 reads CSAGQESNQPQHF. In DNA, the CDR3 is TGCAGTGCTGGGCAGGAGTCCAATCAGCCCCAGCATTTT.

This clonotype was seen at least ten times. This chain uses TRBV7-9 with TRBJ1-5; the D is unclear. Trimming took 4 bases from V and 2 from J, leaving 12 bases between them. Germline CDR1 and CDR2: SEHNR and FQNEAQ (reference sequence). This CDR3 region has 15 residues. The chain's CDR3 is CASSSTEGGNQPQHF. The CDR3 nucleotides read TGTGCCAGCAGCTCCACTGAAGGAGGCAATCAGCCCCAGCATTTT.

The V and J genes are TRBV14 and TRBJ1-2; D not resolved. This CDR3 contains 13 residues. V shed 0 bases and J shed 4 bases, with 6 bases lying between them. Germline CDR1 and CDR2: SGHDN and FVKESK. The CDR3 is CASSQDSSYGYTF. The CDR3 nucleotides read TGTGCCAGCAGCCAAGACAGCAGCTATGGCTACACCTTC.

This clonotype was counted at least ten times. The chain uses TRBV28 and TRBJ1-1; no clear D. Germline values: CDR1 MDHEN, CDR2 SYDVKM. The CDR3 has 13 amino acids. Trimming took off 2 bases at V and 7 bases at J, with 11 bases between the two ends. The CDR3: CASSLEGLGEAFF. CDR3 DNA: TGTGCCAGCAGTTTAGAAGGGTTAGGTGAAGCTTTCTTT.